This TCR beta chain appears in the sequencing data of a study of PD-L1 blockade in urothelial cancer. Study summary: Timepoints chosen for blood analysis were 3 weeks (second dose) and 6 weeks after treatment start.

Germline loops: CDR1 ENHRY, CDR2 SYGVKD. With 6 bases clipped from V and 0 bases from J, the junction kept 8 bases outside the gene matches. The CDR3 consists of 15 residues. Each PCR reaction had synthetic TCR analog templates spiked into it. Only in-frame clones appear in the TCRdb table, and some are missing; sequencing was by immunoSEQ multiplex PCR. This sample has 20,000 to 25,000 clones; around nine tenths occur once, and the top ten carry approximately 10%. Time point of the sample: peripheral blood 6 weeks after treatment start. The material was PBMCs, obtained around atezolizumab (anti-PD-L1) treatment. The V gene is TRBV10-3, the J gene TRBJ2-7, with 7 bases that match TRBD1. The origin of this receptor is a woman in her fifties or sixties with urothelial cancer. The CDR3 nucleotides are TGTGCCATCAGCGCGGACAGGCTGAGCTCCTACGAGCAGTACTTC. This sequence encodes CAISADRLSSYEQYF.